The 18 T cell receptor beta chains in this list originate from one sample, sequenced in a study of blood T cells in healthy people across ages. A second PCR, run for about 7 to 11 cycles, used a sample-barcoded 5' primer plus a J-beta primer mix. Each CDR3 protein gets one entry after TCRdb re-called the 5' RACE reads with MiXCR. The data show around 800,000 distinct CDR3 sequences, 25% to 30% seen once. These data were likewise used in another study, on T cells of mothers and their children.

Sequencing was carried out using blood. The receptors were gathered from a boy under 18 in good health.

The chain carries TRBV3-1 and TRBJ2-3, with D unclear. Germline V gives CDR1 LGHDT, CDR2 YNNKEL (reference sequence). The CDR3 consists of 14 residues. V gave up 0 bases and J gave up 2 bases, with 6 bases separating them. CDR3: CASSQDPYTDTQYF. CDR3 DNA: TGTGCCAGCAGCCAAGACCCATACACAGATACGCAGTATTTT.

The gene calls are TRBV29-1 and TRBJ2-3, with 13 bases that match TRBD2. Unmatched junction bases numbered 1, after V lost 1 base and J lost 3 bases. CDR1 and CDR2 from the germline V gene are SQVTM and ANQGSEA. The CDR3 sequence is 15 residues long. The chain's CDR3 is CSVEATSGGTDTQYF. CDR3 coding DNA: TGCAGCGTTGAAGCGACTAGCGGGGGGACAGATACGCAGTATTTT.

A single count supports this clonotype. The chain joins TRBV11-1 to TRBJ1-4, with a possible D match to TRBD1 (6 bases). The V gene lost 5 bases and the J gene lost 8 bases, with 18 bases spanning the gap. Germline lookup yields CDR1 SGHAT and CDR2 FQDESV (reference sequence). The length of the CDR3 is 15 residues. The CDR3 is CASSRRTVLGEKLFF. Here the CDR3 DNA reads TGTGCCAGCAGCCGACGGACAGTTTTGGGGGAAAAACTGTTTTTT. Full variable domain (remainder filled in from reference TRBV11-1 and TRBJ1-4): EAEVAQSPRYKITEKSQAVAFWCDPISGHATLYWYRQILGQGPELLVQFQDESVVDDSQLPKDRFSAERLKGVDSTLKIQPAELGDSAMYLCASSRRTVLGEKLFFGSGTQLSVL.

This clonotype has a handful of counts. The rearrangement uses TRBV7-7 and TRBJ1-1; possibly TRBD1 for D (5 bases). The CDR3 is made up of 15 amino acids. Germline loops: CDR1 SSHAT, CDR2 FNYEAQ (reference sequence). The DNA for the CDR3 is TGTGCTAAGCGGGGACGCTGGAGGCTTAACACTGAAGCTTTCTTT. This gives the protein CAKRGRWRLNTEAFF.

A few counts support this clonotype. The chain is built from TRBV5-4 and TRBJ2-3, with D perhaps matching TRBD1 (6 bases). The CDR3 totals 14 residues. Trimming took off 2 bases at V and 2 bases at J, with 9 bases between the two ends. CDR1 SGHNT and CDR2 YYREEE come from the germline V gene (reference sequence). The CDR3 coding sequence is TGTGCCAGCAGCTTCGGACAGCTCACAGATACGCAGTATTTT. Translating it yields CASSFGQLTDTQYF.

In its sample, this clonotype was seen a few times. The chain couples TRBV4-1 to TRBJ2-5; D is unclear. The last part of the DNA fits TRBJ2-7 better; the J call may be wrong. This CDR3 comprises 14 residues. The germline V gene encodes CDR1 MGHRA and CDR2 YSYEKL. CDR3 sequence reads: CASSPAIFGYEQYF. The CDR3 DNA is TGCGCCAGCAGCCCCGCTATATTCGGCTACGAGCAGTACTTC.

There are a few counts of this clonotype. V and J are TRBV7-3 and TRBJ2-7; 10 nucleotides line up with TRBD1. Trimming cost V 5 bases and J 0 bases; bases outside gene matches: 4. Germline CDR1 SGHTA, CDR2 FQGTGA. The CDR3 has 15 amino acids. The CDR3 is CASSQGDRGSYEQYF. In nucleotides, the CDR3 is TGTGCCAGCAGCCAAGGGGACAGGGGCTCCTACGAGCAGTACTTC.

The V gene is TRBV10-3, the J gene TRBJ2-7; 9 bases match TRBD2. Losses at the gene ends were 7 bases for V and 5 bases for J; bases not matched to a gene: 9. The CDR3 contains 14 residues. Germline-derived CDR1 and CDR2 are ENHRY and SYGVKD. Here the CDR3 DNA reads TGTGCCATCAACCCCGCGGGGGGGGTTAACGAGCAGTACTTC. Translated, it gives CAINPAGGVNEQYF.

This clonotype was counted ten times or more. V is TRBV3-1 and J is TRBJ2-7; D is unclear. Trimming took 3 bases from V and 0 from J, leaving 6 bases between them. This CDR3 has 13 amino acids. Germline values: CDR1 LGHDT, CDR2 YNNKEL (reference sequence). Here the CDR3 reads CASSQGISYEQYF. The CDR3 DNA reads as TGTGCCAGCAGCCAGGGGATCTCCTACGAGCAGTACTTC.

This clonotype was counted between two and nine times. The chain joins TRBV3-1 to TRBJ2-4; tentative D call: TRBD1 (6 bases). CDR1 LGHDT and CDR2 YNNKEL come from the germline V gene (reference sequence). V shed 1 base and J shed 5 bases, with 9 bases lying between them. This CDR3 region has 14 residues. In DNA, the CDR3 is TGTGCCAGCAGCCAAGTCGAGGGGGAAAACATTCAGTACTTC. Amino acid sequence: CASSQVEGENIQYF.

The sample holds one count of this clonotype. V gene TRBV3-1 combines with J gene TRBJ2-1; tentative D call: TRBD2 (7 bases). The CDR3 is 17 amino acids. V lost 1 base, J lost 4 bases, and 17 bases lay in between. Germline V lookup: CDR1 LGHDT, CDR2 YNNKEL (reference sequence). DNA of the CDR3: TGTGCCAGCAGCCAAGGGCCGGGGGGCCGCGAGTACAATGAGCAGTTCTTC. It encodes CASSQGPGGREYNEQFF.

V and J are TRBV20-1 and TRBJ2-7; D not resolved. The CDR3 length is 13 residues. Germline V gives CDR1 DFQATT, CDR2 SNEGSKA (reference sequence). Trimming removed 4 bases from V and 6 bases from J, with 16 bases in between. The CDR3 sequence: CSANLGRHREQYF. The CDR3 DNA sequence: TGCAGTGCTAATCTAGGACGCCACCGCGAGCAGTACTTC.

This clonotype showed up just a few times. The chain combines TRBV12-3 or TRBV12-4 with TRBJ2-5; D remains unclear. Near its end, the DNA agrees better with TRBJ2-1, so the J call may be wrong. The CDR3 runs to 11 residues. The CDR3 DNA reads as TGTGCCAGCAAGAAGACTGGCGCGCAGTTCTTC. Its translation: CASKKTGAQFF.

In this sample, this clonotype turned up a few times. This rearrangement joins TRBV30 to TRBJ2-7; D may be TRBD2 (5 bases). Germline assignment: CDR1 GTSNPN and CDR2 SVGIG (reference sequence). Trimming took 3 bases from V and 6 from J, leaving 9 bases between them. The CDR3 covers 11 residues. CDR3 protein: CAWSPGVEQYF. CDR3 DNA sequence: TGTGCCTGGAGCCCCGGGGTCGAGCAGTACTTC.

At least ten counts were recorded for this clonotype. The CDR3 is CASSRGFGLSYEQYF. CDR3 bases: TGTGCCAGCAGCCGAGGGTTCGGGCTGTCCTACGAGCAGTACTTC. The chain couples TRBV11-2 to TRBJ2-7; D might be TRBD2 (5 bases). The V end was cut by 5 bases, the J end by 1 base, with 15 bases between. The germline V gene encodes CDR1 SGHAT and CDR2 FQNNGV. CDR3 length: 15 amino acids.

This rearrangement joins TRBV20-1 to TRBJ1-6, with TRBD1 matching over 7 bases. Germline CDR1 and CDR2: DFQATT and SNEGSKA (reference sequence). CDR3 length: 15 amino acids. The chain's CDR3 is CGVVDRSSYNSPLHF. Here the CDR3 DNA reads TGCGGTGTCGTGGACAGGAGCTCCTATAATTCACCCCTCCACTTT.

The chain links TRBV2 to TRBJ2-2, with D tentatively TRBD2 (5 bases). Germline assignment: CDR1 SNHLY and CDR2 FYNNEI. The CDR3 sequence is 15 residues long. V gave up 7 bases and J gave up 0 bases, with 12 bases separating them. The CDR3 reads CASNLGLTNTGELFF. The CDR3 region has the DNA TGTGCCAGCAATTTAGGACTCACGAACACCGGGGAGCTGTTTTTT.

In regard to this clonotype: At one of its ends the junction is not consistent with the germline gene, which may arise from a read error. V is TRBV5-1 and J is TRBJ1-2; TRBD1 matches at 7 bases. The length of the CDR3 is 13 residues. Germline CDR1 reads SGHRS; CDR2 reads YFSETQ. The CDR3 is CASSLEQGNGYTF. The CDR3, as DNA: TGTGCCAGCAGCTTGGAACAGGGGAATGGCTACACCTTC.